The clone carrying this T cell receptor (beta chain) was observed at least ten times. Over 190 million TCR-beta sequences from 15-18 subjects came from every sequencing run. From the 5' RACE reads, TCRdb called clonotypes with MiXCR, one entry per CDR3 protein. The data show roughly 60,000 distinct CDR3 sequences, with around 3.8% seen just once and under 2.5% held by the top ten. The data were taken from a study of neurological immune-mediated disorders. Trimming took 1 base from V and 6 from J; bases not matched to a gene: 4. The V gene's germline CDR1 is SGHTA and CDR2 FQGNSA. This CDR3 comprises 16 residues. PBMCs numbering 2 million and stored at -80 C yielded the unsorted libraries.

This clonotype was sampled from a woman between 45 and 65 years old with multiple sclerosis. The chain links TRBV7-2 to TRBJ2-2, with 11 positions matching TRBD2. The material sequenced was PBMCs. The DNA of the CDR3 is TGTGCCAGCAGCTTAGGCCTAGCGGGAGGTGCCGGGGAGCTGTTTTTT. Its translation is CASSLGLAGGAGELFF. Full variable domain (outside the CDR3, taken from reference TRBV7-2 and TRBJ2-2): GAGVSQSPSNKVTEKGKDVELRCDPISGHTALYWYRQSLGQGLEFLIYFQGNSAPDKSGLPSDRFSAERTGGSVSTLTIQRTQQEDSAVYLCASSLGLAGGAGELFFGEGSRLTVL.